Below, one T cell receptor (beta chain) is given with its context. The sample holds a few counts of this clone. Its binding antigen is unknown. No much larger clonotype is one base removed from it; base qualities were not supplied. The data derive from a study of beta chain features in type 1 diabetes listed by TCRdb under 2018. Regarding the study in general: No differences in mean age, gender distribution, total cell number or subset yield were found between patients and healthy donors. A total of over 95,000,000 sorted cells were examined across all samples, and RNA yield correlated strongly with the number of cells per subset. The study compared the TCRB repertoires of sorted circulating CD4+ T cell subsets in recently diagnosed type 1 diabetes patients with those in matched healthy donors. Naive and central memory subsets were obtained from all 30 or so donors, but regulatory and stem cell-like memory subsets were isolated from only 8 patients and roughly eight healthy donors.

All of the isolated RNA was reverse transcribed with the High Capacity cDNA Reverse Transcription Kit, so expressed TCRB transcripts were sequenced. Deep immunoSEQ sequencing was applied to naive, central memory and regulatory T cell samples, giving an average of about 3.7 million total reads per sample. Sorted cells were lysed in RLT buffer, and RNA was extracted using DNase-treated RNeasy Micro or Mini kits according to cell number. Each cell subset was processed on its own to prevent cross-contamination, while patient and healthy donor samples were processed together. TCRB sequences were amplified from cDNA with the immunoSEQ multiplex PCR, producing 87-bp fragments spanning the CDR3 region. Sequencing of the amplicons was done on the Illumina HiSeq platform. The source study handled its data this way. Synthetic template baselines were used to correct PCR bias computationally, reads within Hamming distance 2 were collapsed together, and singletons that could not be merged were discarded. Reads were aligned against IMGT to assign V, D and J genes, CDR3 length and insertions or deletions at six rearrangement sites. Clonotype counts were normalized to sorted cell number within each subset before computing true diversity and Gini coefficients with the tcR R package. The overlap coefficient, calculated on TCRB nucleotide sequences, was used to quantify repertoire sharing. Imported from immuneACCESS, the table was reduced by TCRdb to in-frame sequences with V and J called. These copies leave out some clones; in studies compared against another copy, an unresolved V gene accounts for under half, and the cause of the remainder is not known. The D gene and trimming were derived from the DNA, and the V and J assignments and clone size from that table. Here the sample has 250,000 or so clones; less than 35% occur a single time. About 3.9% of the sample lies in the top ten.

Each donor gave one peripheral blood draw, averaging roughly 100 mL, which was collected into heparinised tubes. Using a panel that included CD45RO, CCR7, CD25, CD127, CD95 and CD27, naive, central memory, regulatory and stem cell-like memory CD4+ T cells were sorted on a BD FACSAria II. Purity was above 98% for every sorted population. PBMCs were isolated immediately by Lymphoprep density gradient centrifugation and stained directly without culture. So that batch effects would be minimized, each experiment stained and sorted samples in pairs, pairing one healthy donor with one patient. The CDR3, cysteine through phenylalanine, is 16 amino acids long. Only the CDR3 DNA stays, 48 bases, in frame from base 1. Reading the germline V gene gives CDR1 SGHTA and CDR2 FQGNSA. Compared with germline, V lacks 1 base and J lacks 5 bases; bases without a gene match: 11. The full study reports these points: Because cDNA was sequenced instead of genomic DNA, activated cells with high expression could be over-represented, although the groups did not differ in activation or CD3 levels. Only small numbers of individuals were included in the HLA sub-analyses, which left unresolved whether HLA type had any influence on TCRB rearrangement. Naive, central memory and regulatory TCRB repertoires appeared to be more similar among patients than among healthy donors. A moderate but significant shortening of TCRB CDR3 length was observed in type 1 diabetes patients in all four CD4+ subsets. PCR may preferentially amplify shorter templates, but because patient and control samples were amplified and corrected together, any resulting skew would affect both groups equally. Fewer insertions and more nucleotide deletions at VDJ recombination sites were observed in patients with type 1 diabetes, implying thymic rearrangement abnormalities.

The receptor's source is a man younger than 45 in good health. Here the chain combines TRBV7-2 and TRBJ2-7, and 7 bases in between align with TRBD1. Specimen: central memory CD4+ T cells from blood. In nucleotide form, the sequence is TGTGCCAGCAGCTTAGATTGGACAGGTCGAGCGAACGAGCAGTACTTC. Its protein is CASSLDWTGRANEQYF.